The 28 T cell receptor beta chains reported below all come from one sample, sequenced in a study of T cell repertoires in cytomegalovirus infection. These receptors' antigens are unknown. TCRdb re-derived calls from the reads in MiXCR, one entry per CDR3 protein. The sample contains some 110,000 distinct CDR3 sequences, 9.5% to 13% of which appear only once. Sequenced material: PBMCs, sequenced either directly or after in vitro stimulation (not recorded which). These receptors all come from a human donor in good health (CMV status not recorded). Some clones in this sample may be carry-over from other donors' samples.

The chain is built from TRBV4-1 and TRBJ2-7; D is perhaps TRBD2 (6 bases). V was trimmed by 1 base and J by 5 bases, leaving 18 bases between them. The CDR3 consists of 16 residues. Germline V CDR1 and CDR2: MGHRA, YSYEKL. Written as DNA, the CDR3 is TGCGCCAGCAGCCAAGGTCCCGGGGGTTCTAAGGACGAGCAGTACTTC. This codes for CASSQGPGGSKDEQYF.

This clonotype came up a few times. V gene TRBV7-8 combines with J gene TRBJ2-5; D gene ambiguous. Germline V gene lookup returns CDR1 SGHVS and CDR2 FQNEAQ. V shed 4 bases and J shed 5 bases, with 8 bases lying between them. There are 12 residues in the CDR3. CDR3 in amino acids: CASSSLRETQYF. CDR3 bases: TGTGCCAGCAGCTCACTGAGGGAGACCCAGTACTTC.

This rearrangement joins TRBV20-1 to TRBJ1-1; no clear D. Trimming took 1 base from V and 3 from J, leaving 9 bases between them. CDR3 length: 13 amino acids. Germline V gene data show CDR1 as DFQATT and CDR2 as SNEGSKA (reference sequence). For the CDR3, the DNA is TGCAGTGCTAGAGTGCTTGGGCACACTGAAGCTTTCTTT. Translation gives CSARVLGHTEAFF.

This chain connects TRBV12-3 or TRBV12-4 to TRBJ1-6; D is undetermined. The CDR3 loop spans 13 amino acids. Trimming stripped 2 bases from V and 14 bases from J, with 13 bases between. This CDR3 reads CASSLRSQFSLHF. The CDR3 DNA follows: TGTGCCAGCAGTTTACGTTCGCAGTTCTCCCTCCACTTT.

The chain links TRBV7-9 to TRBJ2-4; D gene ambiguous. The ends were cut back, 5 bases at V and 0 bases at J, with 11 bases in the middle. The CDR3 spans 15 residues. Germline V lookup: CDR1 SEHNR, CDR2 FQNEAQ (reference sequence). The CDR3 bases are TGTGCCAGCAGCGCAGACGGTCTAGCCAAAAACATTCAGTACTTC. Translated: CASSADGLAKNIQYF. Filled out from reference TRBV7-9 and TRBJ2-4, the complete variable domain reads DTGVSQNPRHKITKRGQNVTFRCDPISEHNRLYWYRQTLGQGPEFLTYFQNEAQLEKSRLLSDRFSAERPKGSFSTLEIQRTEQGDSAMYLCASSADGLAKNIQYFGAGTRLSVL.

The genes are TRBV10-2 and TRBJ2-4; D could derive from TRBD1 or TRBD2 (5 bases each). V was cut by 7 bases and J by 0 bases, with 10 bases left in between. The CDR3 sequence is 14 residues long. Per the germline V gene, CDR1 is WSHSY and CDR2 is SAAADI. CDR3 nucleotide sequence: TGCGCCAGCACTCTTGGGGGAGCCAAAAACATTCAGTACTTC. This encodes CASTLGGAKNIQYF.

This clonotype occurred a few times. The V and J genes are TRBV12-3 or TRBV12-4 and TRBJ1-4; no firm D call. The CDR3 spans 16 residues. Trimming pared 2 bases from V and 0 bases from J, leaving 10 bases between. The CDR3 spells CASSLMVGATNEKLFF. The CDR3 bases are TGTGCCAGCAGTTTAATGGTCGGCGCAACTAATGAAAAACTGTTTTTT.

This clonotype was seen many times. This rearrangement joins TRBV5-6 to TRBJ2-1, with 10 bases aligning to TRBD2. The V gene end was trimmed by 4 bases and the J gene end by 12 bases; junction bases not matched to a gene: 16. Germline V lookup: CDR1 SGHDT, CDR2 YYEEEE. CDR3 size: 16 residues. As DNA, the CDR3 is TGTGCCAGCAGCCGACAGGGGCTGAGCGGGAGGGGGGGGCAGTTCTTC. It is translated as CASSRQGLSGRGGQFF.

This clonotype was recorded at least ten times. The chain recombines TRBV12-3 or TRBV12-4 with TRBJ2-3, with D hard to call. Deletions cut 2 bases from V and 2 bases from J, with 5 bases between. This CDR3 region has 13 residues. The CDR3 bases are TGTGCCAGCAGTTTATCCCTCACAGATACGCAGTATTTT. This codes for CASSLSLTDTQYF.

This sequence joins TRBV4-1 and TRBJ1-4, with 8 bases that match TRBD1. Germline CDR1 and CDR2: MGHRA and YSYEKL. After removal of 3 bases from V and 9 bases from J, the junction contained 6 bases not matched to a gene. This CDR3 spans 14 amino acids. As DNA, the CDR3 is TGCGCCAGCAGCCAGCCGGGACAGGTCCAAAAACTGTTTTTT. Protein product: CASSQPGQVQKLFF.

The chain joins TRBV5-5 to TRBJ1-5; no definite D call. V was pared by 7 bases and J by 2 bases, with 22 bases between. This CDR3 is 17 amino acids long. Germline V CDR1 and CDR2: SGHKS, YYEKEE (reference sequence). CDR3 loop: CASSSMGGSSGNQPQHF. CDR3 sequence (DNA): TGTGCCAGCTCTTCAATGGGCGGAAGTTCGGGCAATCAGCCCCAGCATTTT. Using reference TRBV5-5 and TRBJ1-5 for the parts outside the CDR3, the full variable domain is DAGVTQSPTHLIKTRGQQVTLRCSPISGHKSVSWYQQVLGQGPQFIFQYYEKEERGRGNFPDRFSARQFPNYSSELNVNALLLGDSALYLCASSSMGGSSGNQPQHFGDGTRLSIL.

This clonotype came up a few times. The V call is TRBV7-8, the J call TRBJ1-2, with 7 bases matching TRBD1. Unmatched junction bases numbered 13, after V lost 4 bases and J lost 2 bases. Germline V gene data show CDR1 as SGHVS and CDR2 as FQNEAQ. The CDR3 runs to 17 residues. CDR3: CASSSRQGRLRNYGYTF. The DNA for the CDR3 is TGTGCCAGCAGCTCCAGACAGGGTCGCCTCAGGAACTATGGCTACACCTTC.

This clonotype was observed a few times. The chain links TRBV12-3 or TRBV12-4 to TRBJ1-2; 9 nucleotides align to TRBD1. The ends lost 5 bases at V and 7 bases at J; junction bases unmatched: 8. The CDR3 spans 14 residues. This CDR3 reads CASSKTGGGFGYTF. In DNA form, the CDR3 reads TGTGCCAGCAGTAAGACAGGGGGAGGGTTTGGCTACACCTTC.

This chain uses TRBV12-3 or TRBV12-4 with TRBJ2-6; D gene unclear. This CDR3 contains 14 residues. With 3 bases removed from V and 4 bases from J, the gap between germline ends came to 7 bases. CDR3 residues: CASSLGAGANVLTF. As DNA, the CDR3 is TGTGCCAGCAGTTTGGGTGCCGGGGCCAACGTCCTGACTTTC.

This clonotype has a count of ten or more. This chain joins TRBV7-9 and TRBJ2-1; 10 bases match TRBD2. Germline values: CDR1 SEHNR, CDR2 FQNEAQ (reference sequence). This CDR3 has 14 residues. With 3 bases clipped from V and 8 bases from J, the junction kept 4 bases outside the gene matches. The CDR3 spells CASSFPSGRDEQFF. DNA for the CDR3: TGTGCCAGCAGCTTTCCTAGCGGGAGAGATGAGCAGTTCTTC. Drawing the rest from reference TRBV7-9 and TRBJ2-1, the complete variable domain is DTGVSQNPRHKITKRGQNVTFRCDPISEHNRLYWYRQTLGQGPEFLTYFQNEAQLEKSRLLSDRFSAERPKGSFSTLEIQRTEQGDSAMYLCASSFPSGRDEQFFGPGTRLTVL.

At least ten counts were recorded for this clonotype. This chain joins TRBV7-2 and TRBJ2-1; 11 bases are a match to TRBD2. The CDR3 loop spans 16 amino acids. Unmatched junction bases numbered 6, after V lost 4 bases and J lost 4 bases. CDR1 and CDR2 (germline): SGHTA, FQGNSA. The CDR3 loop reads CASSSQGLAVYNEQFF. For the CDR3, the DNA is TGTGCCAGCAGCTCGCAGGGACTAGCGGTTTACAATGAGCAGTTCTTC.

This clonotype was seen many times. This chain connects TRBV4-1 to TRBJ1-3; TRBD1 matches at 8 bases. J gave up 1 base and V 4 bases, and 12 bases lay outside the gene matches. The CDR3 runs to 18 residues. The germline CDR1 and CDR2 sequences are MGHRA and YSYEKL. The CDR3 sequence: CASSLTPGQVISGNTIYF. The CDR3 nucleotides read TGCGCCAGCAGCCTAACACCGGGACAGGTGATTTCTGGAAACACCATATATTTT.

This clonotype was detected ten times or more. The rearrangement links TRBV7-2 to TRBJ2-3, with D tentatively TRBD2 (7 bases). Deletions cut 1 base from V and 1 base from J, with 24 bases between. CDR3 length equals 20 residues. Germline V CDR1 and CDR2: SGHTA, FQGNSA. CDR3 region: CASSLVLRGRGGGGTDTQYF. The CDR3 bases are TGTGCCAGCAGCTTAGTTTTACGCGGGAGAGGGGGGGGCGGCACAGATACGCAGTATTTT.

This clonotype turned up a few times. The V call is TRBV28, the J call TRBJ2-7, with TRBD2 identical over 10 bases. After removal of 3 bases from V and 3 bases from J, the junction contained 5 bases not matched to a gene. The CDR3 has 15 residues. The germline V gene encodes CDR1 MDHEN and CDR2 SYDVKM. The CDR3 spells CASSFSGTSVYEQYF. The CDR3 DNA follows: TGTGCCAGCAGTTTCTCCGGGACTAGCGTCTACGAGCAGTACTTC.

The rearrangement links TRBV12-3 or TRBV12-4 to TRBJ1-1; D is unclear. V lost 7 bases, J lost 1 base, and 13 bases lay in between. The CDR3 sequence is 14 residues long. The CDR3 DNA is TGTGCCAGCACCAGAAGACGGACGAACACTGAAGCTTTCTTT. As protein: CASTRRRTNTEAFF.

This clonotype was counted at least ten times. The chain links TRBV20-1 to TRBJ2-7; 7 positions agree with TRBD2. Trimming removed 6 bases from V and 0 bases from J; junction bases left unmatched: 8. The CDR3 is 14 amino acids. Looked up from germline, CDR1 is DFQATT and CDR2 is SNEGSKA (reference sequence). CDR3 in amino acids: CSARSGTSSYEQYF. The CDR3 DNA reads as TGCAGTGCCAGAAGCGGGACCAGCTCCTACGAGCAGTACTTC.

The table lists this clonotype with many counts. The chain carries TRBV7-2 and TRBJ1-2, with a tentative D call TRBD1 (6 bases). The CDR3 extends over 13 amino acids. Germline CDR1 is SGHTA and CDR2 is FQGNSA. V was clipped by 5 bases and J by 0 bases, with 7 bases between them. The CDR3 coding sequence is TGTGCCAGCAGCGGGACACCTAACTATGGCTACACCTTC. This encodes CASSGTPNYGYTF. The full variable domain, completed using reference TRBV7-2 and TRBJ1-2, is GAGVSQSPSNKVTEKGKDVELRCDPISGHTALYWYRQSLGQGLEFLIYFQGNSAPDKSGLPSDRFSAERTGGSVSTLTIQRTQQEDSAVYLCASSGTPNYGYTFGSGTRLTVV.

This clonotype was seen ten or more times. The V call is TRBV7-2, the J call TRBJ2-3; weak D call: TRBD1 (5 bases). In germline, CDR1 is SGHTA, CDR2 FQGNSA. V was pared by 5 bases and J by 4 bases, with 19 bases between. This CDR3 region has 16 residues. CDR3 amino acids: CASSADLHLGADTQYF. In DNA form, the CDR3 reads TGTGCCAGCAGCGCGGATCTTCATTTAGGGGCAGATACGCAGTATTTT.

This clonotype was observed many times. The genes are TRBV19 and TRBJ2-3; 7 bases line up with TRBD1. The CDR3 length is 16 residues. The trim removed 6 bases at V and 2 bases at J, leaving 11 bases unmatched. Germline V gene lookup returns CDR1 LNHDA and CDR2 SQIVND (reference sequence). The CDR3 sequence: CASSLRQGPTTDTQYF. In nucleotides, the CDR3 is TGTGCCAGTAGCCTTAGACAGGGCCCTACCACAGATACGCAGTATTTT.

This clonotype was counted a few times. The V call is TRBV12-3 or TRBV12-4, the J call TRBJ1-3; TRBD1 agrees at 8 bases. V was pared by 7 bases and J by 4 bases, with 9 bases of the junction left unmatched. This CDR3 has 15 residues. The CDR3 spells CASNRAGGAGNTIYF. The CDR3 bases are TGTGCCAGCAACAGGGCAGGGGGCGCCGGAAACACCATATATTTT.

The chain has TRBV6-5 and TRBJ2-3; 9 bases map to TRBD1. CDR1 and CDR2 from the germline V gene are MNHEY and SVGAGI. The CDR3 is 15 amino acids. V shed 5 bases and J 4 bases; nucleotides not matched to a gene: 7. CDR3 DNA: TGTGCCAGCAGTGAAGACAGGGGGGAAGCAGATACGCAGTATTTT. Encoded protein: CASSEDRGEADTQYF.

This clonotype was recorded at least ten times. The V call is TRBV7-9, the J call TRBJ2-3, with D tentatively TRBD1 (6 bases). The CDR3 extends over 15 amino acids. Germline CDR1 SEHNR, CDR2 FQNEAQ (reference sequence). Trimming removed 7 bases at V and 4 bases at J, with 18 bases between. For the CDR3, the DNA is TGTGCCAGCACCTCATACCAGGGGAGATCAGATACGCAGTATTTT. It codes for CASTSYQGRSDTQYF.

This chain links TRBV20-1 with TRBJ2-1, with D maybe TRBD2 (6 bases). CDR1 and CDR2 from the germline V gene are DFQATT and SNEGSKA (reference sequence). The CDR3 sequence is 16 residues long. The ends were cut back, 6 bases at V and 1 base at J, with 19 bases in the middle. As DNA, the CDR3 is TGCAGTGCCCCTGAATCCGGGACTGCATCCTACAATGAGCAGTTCTTC. It codes for CSAPESGTASYNEQFF.